A single sample gave rise to the 20 T cell receptor beta chains below, sequenced in a study of identical twins. TCRdb used MiXCR to reprocess the 5' RACE reads, holding one entry per CDR3 protein. In the table there are roughly 230,000 distinct CDR3 sequences, about 8.9% of which are singletons. These sequences were also reported in another study, on yellow fever vaccine responses in identical twins.

The sample was CD8+ T cells sorted from blood. These receptors were collected from a woman between 18 and 29 years old in good health.

This clonotype was seen at least ten times. The chain links TRBV7-9 to TRBJ2-3; tentative D call: TRBD2 (6 bases). The CDR3 consists of 16 residues. Trimming stripped 2 bases from V and 1 base from J, with 13 bases between. Germline CDR1 SEHNR, CDR2 FQNEAQ (reference sequence). The CDR3 is CASSLLASAGTDTQYF. CDR3 nucleotides: TGTGCCAGCAGCTTATTAGCTAGCGCGGGCACAGATACGCAGTATTTT.

The rearrangement joins TRBV12-3 or TRBV12-4 to TRBJ1-1; D uncertain. Trimming removed 3 bases at V and 1 base at J, with 6 bases between. This CDR3 has 13 amino acids. The CDR3 nucleotides are TGTGCCAGCAGTTTGTTCAGGAACACTGAAGCTTTCTTT. This encodes CASSLFRNTEAFF.

This clonotype was observed many times. This sequence joins TRBV5-1 and TRBJ2-1, with 8 nucleotides matching TRBD1. The CDR3 loop spans 15 amino acids. Germline loops: CDR1 SGHRS, CDR2 YFSETQ. The ends lost 0 bases at V and 6 bases at J; junction bases unmatched: 5. CDR3 loop: CASSLETGQVNEQFF. The CDR3 nucleotides read TGCGCCAGCAGCTTGGAAACGGGACAGGTCAATGAGCAGTTCTTC.

This clonotype was seen just once. The rearrangement links TRBV29-1 to TRBJ2-6; D gene uncertain. The CDR3 sequence is 12 residues long. V lost 6 bases and J 3 bases, leaving 6 bases between the germline ends. In germline, CDR1 is SQVTM, CDR2 ANQGSEA. In nucleotides, the CDR3 is TGCAGCGTCTCGGGTGGGGCCAACGTCCTGACTTTC. This gives the protein CSVSGGANVLTF.

The V gene is TRBV24-1, the J gene TRBJ2-3; D is unclear. Germline V gene sequence: CDR1 KGHDR, CDR2 SFDVKD. CDR3 length: 15 residues. Trimming took off 3 bases at V and 2 bases at J, with 11 bases between the two ends. The CDR3 region is CATSDPGPTTDTQYF. The CDR3, as DNA: TGTGCCACCAGTGATCCCGGGCCCACCACAGATACGCAGTATTTT.

The chain recombines TRBV11-2 with TRBJ2-7; no reliable D call. This CDR3 spans 12 amino acids. The V gene's germline CDR1 is SGHAT and CDR2 FQNNGV. Deletions cut 1 base from V and 6 bases from J, with 7 bases between. This CDR3 is CASSLGGPEQYF. DNA of the CDR3: TGTGCCAGCAGCTTAGGGGGTCCCGAGCAGTACTTC.

Many counts were recorded for this clonotype. The chain carries TRBV29-1 and TRBJ2-3; 11 positions agree with TRBD2. V was clipped by 7 bases and J by 5 bases; unmatched bases: 5. The CDR3 length is 13 residues. Germline V gene data show CDR1 as SQVTM and CDR2 as ANQGSEA. CDR3 sequence reads: CSAEGLAGDTQYF. The DNA of the CDR3 is TGCAGCGCCGAAGGACTAGCGGGAGATACGCAGTATTTT.

Ten or more counts support this clonotype. This chain connects TRBV4-1 to TRBJ2-5; 9 bases align to TRBD2. There are 17 residues in the CDR3. The V gene's germline CDR1 is MGHRA and CDR2 YSYEKL. V lost 0 bases and J lost 2; bases outside the gene matches: 7. CDR3 nucleotide sequence: TGCGCCAGCAGCCAAGACGGAATAGCGGGGGTACAAGAGACCCAGTACTTC. Its protein is CASSQDGIAGVQETQYF.

This clonotype was seen repeatedly, ten times or more. V and J are TRBV4-1 and TRBJ1-2; D remains unclear. The V and J ends lost 8 bases and 4 bases respectively, with 14 bases between them. CDR1 and CDR2 (germline): MGHRA, YSYEKL. The CDR3 has 13 residues. The CDR3 region is CASHGDSTYGYTF. As DNA, the CDR3 is TGCGCCAGCCACGGAGACTCCACCTATGGCTACACCTTC.

In its sample, this clonotype was seen a few times. The rearrangement links TRBV4-3 to TRBJ2-1; D is unclear. The germline gives CDR1 LGHNA, CDR2 YSLEER. The CDR3 has 16 amino acids. The V gene lost 5 bases and the J gene lost 6 bases, with 20 bases spanning the gap. CDR3 protein: CASSKNLWHFSNEQFF. CDR3 DNA: TGCGCCAGCAGCAAAAATCTATGGCACTTTAGCAATGAGCAGTTCTTC.

The genes are TRBV27 and TRBJ2-7; 7 bases align to TRBD1. CDR3 size: 14 residues. Germline CDR1 reads MNHEY; CDR2 reads SMNVEV (reference sequence). With 6 bases clipped from V and 1 base from J, the junction kept 6 bases outside the gene matches. The CDR3 DNA follows: TGTGCCAGCAGCCGTGGACAGGTTTCCTACGAGCAGTACTTC. It yields the protein CASSRGQVSYEQYF.

This clonotype was observed at least ten times. The CDR3, as DNA: TGCGCCAGCAGCTTGGAACTAGCTAATGAGCAGTTCTTC. This translates into CASSLELANEQFF. J is TRBJ2-1 and V is TRBV5-1; possible D gene TRBD2, 6 bases. CDR1 is SGHRS, CDR2 YFSETQ, per germline. V dropped 0 bases and J dropped 7 bases, with 8 bases sitting between them. The CDR3 is made up of 13 amino acids.

This clonotype was recorded a few times. The chain is built from TRBV28 and TRBJ2-5; possibly TRBD2 for D (5 bases). Germline V CDR1 and CDR2: MDHEN, SYDVKM. The CDR3 covers 15 residues. Between the trimmed V and J ends, which lost 3 bases and 2 bases, there was a span of 13 bases. The CDR3: CASSLVFRGQETQYF. Written as DNA, the CDR3 is TGTGCCAGCAGTTTGGTCTTCCGGGGACAAGAGACCCAGTACTTC.

A few counts support this clonotype. The V and J genes are TRBV27 and TRBJ1-4; the D gene is possibly TRBD1 (6 bases). The germline V gene encodes CDR1 MNHEY and CDR2 SMNVEV (reference sequence). The V gene lost 6 bases and the J gene lost 3 bases, with 14 bases spanning the gap. The CDR3 is made up of 15 amino acids. CDR3 nucleotide sequence: TGTGCCAGCAGAACAGACAGGTCTCCTAATGAAAAACTGTTTTTT. Translation: CASRTDRSPNEKLFF.

The rearrangement uses TRBV6-5 and TRBJ2-3, with D perhaps matching TRBD2 (6 bases). Germline CDR1 MNHEY, CDR2 SVGAGI. This CDR3 region has 14 residues. The V gene lost 4 bases and the J gene lost 6 bases, with 14 bases spanning the gap. This chain's CDR3 is CASSSIGGADTQYF. Here the CDR3 DNA reads TGTGCCAGCAGTTCGATCGGGGGAGCGGATACGCAGTATTTT.

The CDR3 reads CASSFRLANPYEQYF. The DNA for the CDR3 is TGCGCCAGCAGCTTTAGACTAGCCAACCCCTACGAGCAGTACTTC. The chain combines TRBV5-1 with TRBJ2-7, with TRBD2 matching 7 bases. With V trimmed by 2 bases and J by 2 bases, 7 bases remained unmatched. The germline CDR1 and CDR2 sequences are SGHRS and YFSETQ. The CDR3 sequence is 15 residues long.

The chain links TRBV6-2 or TRBV6-3 to TRBJ2-7; 12 nucleotides line up with TRBD2. Germline V gene lookup returns CDR1 MNHEY and CDR2 SVGEGT. The CDR3 runs to 16 residues. J was trimmed by 0 bases and V by 5 bases; bases with no gene match: 5. CDR3 residues: CASSTTSGRHSYEQYF. The CDR3, as DNA: TGTGCCAGCAGTACGACTAGCGGGAGACACTCCTACGAGCAGTACTTC.

This chain uses TRBV7-3 with TRBJ2-7, with 8 bases aligning to TRBD1. Trimming at V came to 0 bases and at J to 3 bases, leaving 7 bases not matched to a gene. CDR3 length: 16 residues. Germline CDR1 is SGHTA and CDR2 is FQGTGA. For the CDR3, the DNA is TGTGCCAGCAGCTTAACTGCCAGGGGGCAATGCTACGAGCAGTACTTC. Translation: CASSLTARGQCYEQYF.

This chain joins TRBV7-9 and TRBJ2-7; D gene uncertain. The CDR3 is 14 amino acids. Per the germline V gene, CDR1 is SEHNR and CDR2 is FQNEAQ (reference sequence). V was shortened by 5 bases and J by 2 bases, with 13 bases between the two germline ends. Here the CDR3 reads CASSTPRPAYEQYF. CDR3 coding DNA: TGTGCCAGCAGCACACCTAGGCCCGCCTACGAGCAGTACTTC.

This clonotype has ten or more counts. The chain has TRBV4-3 and TRBJ1-3, with no clear D. Germline CDR1 reads LGHNA; CDR2 reads YSLEER. Trimming stripped 0 bases from V and 3 bases from J, with 9 bases between. The CDR3 sequence is 15 residues long. The CDR3 bases are TGCGCCAGCAGCCAAGATGGGGAAATTGGAAACACCATATATTTT. Translation gives CASSQDGEIGNTIYF.